Presented here are 19 T cell receptor beta chains from one specimen sequenced in a study of OX40 agonist ivuxolimab in advanced cancers. The table came from immunoSEQ multiplex PCR; TCRdb's copy has only in-frame clones and leaves some out. The sample lists tens of thousands of clones; about nine tenths were seen once. This specimen was CD4+ or CD8+ T cells sorted from blood, taken in a trial of the OX40 agonist ivuxolimab. The source of these receptors is an adult with an advanced solid tumor such as melanoma, head and neck, liver or kidney cancer.

The rearrangement joins TRBV28 to TRBJ1-5, with TRBD1 matching 9 bases. Germline assignment: CDR1 MDHEN and CDR2 SYDVKM. CDR3 length: 17 amino acids. The junction had 10 bases not matched to a gene; V was cut back by 1 base and J by 6 bases. The CDR3 DNA sequence: TGTGCCAGCAGTTTATCCAGGGACAGGGTAAAGGGTCAGCCCCAGCATTTT. Translating it yields CASSLSRDRVKGQPQHF. The full variable domain, in which reference TRBV28 and TRBJ1-5 provide the parts outside the CDR3, is DVKVTQSSRYLVKRTGEKVFLECVQDMDHENMFWYRQDPGLGLRLIYFSYDVKMKEKGDIPEGYSVSREKKERFSLILESASTNQTSMYLCASSLSRDRVKGQPQHFGDGTRLSIL.

The rearrangement uses TRBV6-5 and TRBJ1-2; 9 nucleotides agree with TRBD1. The CDR3 consists of 14 residues. In germline, CDR1 is MNHEY, CDR2 SVGAGI. Germline trimming cut 2 bases from V and 5 bases from J; bases unmatched to any gene: 3. CDR3 loop: CASSYGGTGYGYTF. The CDR3 region has the DNA TGTGCCAGCAGTTACGGAGGGACAGGGTATGGCTACACCTTC.

This clone was seen only a few times. V is TRBV11-2 and J is TRBJ2-5; D is tentatively TRBD1 or TRBD2 (7 bases each). V was pared by 8 bases and J by 6 bases, with 22 bases between. This CDR3 region has 15 residues. CDR1 is SGHAT and CDR2 is FQNNGV in the germline V gene. CDR3 nucleotides: TGTGCCAGCTTCGCGACAGGGAGGGTTATAAAGACCCAGTACTTC. It specifies CASFATGRVIKTQYF.

The chain couples TRBV7-9 to TRBJ1-5; 7 nucleotides agree with TRBD1. J gave up 0 bases and V 3 bases, and 11 bases lay outside the gene matches. Germline assignment: CDR1 SEHNR and CDR2 FQNEAQ (reference sequence). The length of the CDR3 is 18 residues. The CDR3 bases are TGTGCCAGCAGCTTTGGACAGGCAGAAGATTATAGCAATCAGCCCCAGCATTTT. Translated, it gives CASSFGQAEDYSNQPQHF.

The chain recombines TRBV11-2 with TRBJ1-2, with D uncertain. Germline CDR1 is SGHAT and CDR2 is FQNNGV. V lost 1 base and J 2 bases, leaving 5 bases between the germline ends. This CDR3 contains 13 residues. CDR3 bases: TGTGCCAGCAGCTTAGGCCAGAACTATGGCTACACCTTC. It yields the protein CASSLGQNYGYTF.

This clone was picked up a small number of times. The genes are TRBV21-1 and TRBJ2-5; TRBD1 was called by the table and not checked on the DNA. TRBV21-1 counts as a pseudogene. The CDR3 consists of 14 residues. CDR3 sequence reads: CASLPRQPQETQYF. CDR3 nucleotide sequence: TGTGCCAGCCTTCCAAGACAGCCCCAAGAGACCCAGTACTTC.

The sample holds one count of this clone. In nucleotides, the CDR3 is TGTGCCAGCAGTCGGGGAGACAGGAACACCGGGGAGCTGTTTTTT. Translating gives CASSRGDRNTGELFF. This sequence joins TRBV6-5 and TRBJ2-2, with D possibly being TRBD1 or TRBD2 (5 bases each). Germline V gene sequence: CDR1 MNHEY, CDR2 SVGAGI. The V and J ends lost 5 bases and 1 base respectively, with 11 bases between them. The CDR3 totals 15 residues.

The V and J genes are TRBV11-2 and TRBJ2-1, with 8 bases fitting TRBD2. The V and J ends lost 5 bases and 12 bases, in that order; junction bases with no gene match: 6. CDR3 length: 12 residues. The germline CDR1 and CDR2 sequences are SGHAT and FQNNGV. The CDR3 DNA sequence: TGTGCCAGCAGCCGCTCGGGGGGGGCGCAGTTCTTC. Its translation is CASSRSGGAQFF.

The chain employs TRBV7-9 and TRBJ2-7; 9 bases map to TRBD2. CDR3 size: 13 residues. After removal of 1 base from V and 5 bases from J, the junction contained 0 bases not matched to a gene. CDR1 is SEHNR and CDR2 is FQNEAQ in the germline V gene (reference sequence). The CDR3 loop is CASSLERGDEQYF. CDR3 sequence (DNA): TGTGCCAGCAGCTTAGAGCGGGGGGACGAGCAGTACTTC.

The chain carries TRBV5-5 and TRBJ1-3; D ambiguous. The CDR3 loop spans 15 amino acids. Trimming took 0 bases from V and 5 from J, leaving 12 bases between them. Germline CDR1 reads SGHKS; CDR2 reads YYEKEE (reference sequence). CDR3 residues: CASSLEALYRNTIYF. The CDR3 region has the DNA TGTGCCAGCAGCTTGGAAGCCCTCTATAGAAACACCATATATTTT.

The chain combines TRBV10-3 with TRBJ1-2, with a tentative D call TRBD1 (6 bases). The germline V gene has CDR1 ENHRY and CDR2 SYGVKD. V lost 4 bases and J 4 bases, leaving 13 bases between the germline ends. The CDR3 length is 14 residues. The CDR3 is CAISVSDRFYGYTF. CDR3 sequence (DNA): TGTGCCATCAGTGTGTCGGACAGATTCTATGGCTACACCTTC.

The V gene is TRBV4-1, the J gene TRBJ2-3; the D is unclear. CDR1 is MGHRA and CDR2 is YSYEKL in the germline V gene. The ends were cut back, 1 base at V and 1 base at J, with 9 bases in the middle. The CDR3 has 15 residues. For the CDR3, the DNA is TGCGCCAGCAGCCAAGTCAGGTACGGCACAGATACGCAGTATTTT. Translating gives CASSQVRYGTDTQYF.

The chain combines TRBV29-1 with TRBJ2-1; possibly TRBD1 for D (6 bases). The V end was cut by 2 bases, the J end by 5 bases, with 19 bases between. Per the germline V gene, CDR1 is SQVTM and CDR2 is ANQGSEA. The CDR3 covers 16 residues. The CDR3 DNA follows: TGCAGCGTTGAACCCCTTGATGGACAGAGAAACAATGAGCAGTTCTTC. Its protein product is CSVEPLDGQRNNEQFF.

This chain connects TRBV7-8 to TRBJ1-3, with D possibly matching TRBD1 (6 bases). V was cut by 1 base and J by 2 bases, with 12 bases left in between. Germline V gene lookup returns CDR1 SGHVS and CDR2 FQNEAQ. The CDR3 is made up of 16 amino acids. The DNA for the CDR3 is TGTGCCAGCAGCTTAGGCTGGCAGGGGACTGGAAACACCATATATTTT. Protein product: CASSLGWQGTGNTIYF.

This chain uses TRBV13 with TRBJ1-1, with D tentatively TRBD1 (6 bases). The V end lost 3 bases, the J end lost 6 bases, and 8 bases lay between the germline ends. The CDR3 contains 12 residues. Germline CDR1 and CDR2: PRHDT and FYEKMQ (reference sequence). CDR3 sequence: CASSFGTPEAFF. As DNA, the CDR3 is TGTGCCAGCAGCTTTGGGACACCTGAAGCTTTCTTT.

The chain uses TRBV28 and TRBJ2-3, with D possibly matching TRBD2 (7 bases). The CDR3 runs 16 residues. The germline CDR1 and CDR2 sequences are MDHEN and SYDVKM. Trimming stripped 8 bases from V and 1 base from J, with 19 bases between. CDR3 region: CASSKLGGAGTDTQYF. CDR3 DNA sequence: TGTGCCAGCTCGAAATTAGGGGGGGCTGGCACAGATACGCAGTATTTT.

The V gene is TRBV20-1, the J gene TRBJ2-4; D unresolved. CDR3 length equals 10 residues. In germline, CDR1 is DFQATT, CDR2 SNEGSKA (reference sequence). V was clipped by 4 bases and J by 7 bases, with 5 bases between them. The CDR3 DNA follows: TGCAGTGCTAACGTCAACATTCAGTACTTC. This encodes CSANVNIQYF.

The CDR3 nucleotides are TGTGCCAGCAGTGAAAGCGGCCTCGGCTACACCTTC. Translating gives CASSESGLGYTF. This chain links TRBV6-1 with TRBJ1-2; no definite D call. The V and J ends lost 2 bases and 8 bases respectively, with 9 bases between them. The CDR3 has 12 residues. CDR1 and CDR2 from the germline V gene are MNHNS and SASEGT.

The rearrangement links TRBV7-9 to TRBJ2-3; 14 bases align to TRBD2. Germline-derived CDR1 and CDR2 are SEHNR and FQNEAQ (reference sequence). V dropped 4 bases and J dropped 5; count of bases not matched to a gene: 5. The length of the CDR3 is 16 residues. The CDR3, as DNA: TGTGCCAGCAGCTATGGACTAGCGGGAGGCTTAGATACGCAGTATTTT. Its translation: CASSYGLAGGLDTQYF. Using reference TRBV7-9 and TRBJ2-3 for the parts outside the CDR3, the full variable domain is DTGVSQNPRHKITKRGQNVTFRCDPISEHNRLYWYRQTLGQGPEFLTYFQNEAQLEKSRLLSDRFSAERPKGSFSTLEIQRTEQGDSAMYLCASSYGLAGGLDTQYFGPGTRLTVL.